These T cell receptor beta chains were read from a single sample in a study of T cell repertoires in cytomegalovirus infection. The antigens for these receptors are not known. TCRdb independently ran MiXCR on the reads; one entry per CDR3 protein. The sample has around 900,000 distinct CDR3 sequences; around 30% are singletons. The specimen was cultured CD8+ T cells from PBMCs, collected from culture after CMV antigen stimulation. The receptors originated from a human donor in good health (CMV status not recorded). Some clones in this sample may be carry-over from other donors' samples. Both conserved end residues are part of each CDR3. Each record gives: CDR3 DNA, CDR3 protein, clone size, V gene, D gene, J gene. A D gene is named only where the DNA matches it firmly. Rows may omit the clone size; those that give it use once, few, many or a size class.

DNA: TGTGCCAGCACCCAGGACAGGTCCTATGGCTACACCTTC; CDR3: CASTQDRSYGYTF; size: NA; V: TRBV6-2/TRBV6-3; D: TRBD1; J: TRBJ1-2
DNA: TGTGCCAGCAGCTTAGCCCTAACCGAAAAACTGTTTTTT; CDR3: CASSLALTEKLFF; size: few; V: TRBV7-9; D: NA; J: TRBJ1-4
DNA: TGTGCCAGCAGCTTAGGACAGCTAACAGATACGCAGTATTTT; CDR3: CASSLGQLTDTQYF; size: many; V: TRBV7-2; D: NA; J: TRBJ2-3
DNA: TGTGCCAGCAGCTCCCCGGGACTAGCGGGGGACCTCGGGACCTACAATGAGCAGTTCTTC; CDR3: CASSSPGLAGDLGTYNEQFF; size: NA; V: TRBV12-3/TRBV12-4; D: TRBD2; J: TRBJ2-1
DNA: TGTGCCAGCCTGGGGGGGTCCTACGAGCAGTACTTC; CDR3: CASLGGSYEQYF; size: many; V: TRBV6-1; D: TRBD2; J: TRBJ2-7
DNA: TGTGCCAGCAGCCACGGACAGGGTAGGAGCTCCTACGAGCAGTACTTC; CDR3: CASSHGQGRSSYEQYF; size: NA; V: TRBV9; D: TRBD1; J: TRBJ2-7
DNA: TGCAGTGCTAGCGGGCCCCAGCATTTT; CDR3: CSASGPQHF; size: NA; V: TRBV20-1; D: NA; J: TRBJ1-5
DNA: TGTGCCATCAGGGACAGAGAAGATGGCTACACCTTC; CDR3: CAIRDREDGYTF; size: NA; V: TRBV10-3; D: NA; J: TRBJ1-2
DNA: TGTGCCAGCAGCCCCACTAGCGGGGCTGAGACCCAGTACTTC; CDR3: CASSPTSGAETQYF; size: NA; V: TRBV7-3; D: TRBD2; J: TRBJ2-5
DNA: TGTGCCAGCAGCAACAGGGAACCGCTCGAGTTCTTC; CDR3: CASSNREPLEFF; size: NA; V: TRBV7-4; D: NA; J: TRBJ2-1
DNA: TGTGCCAGCAGTTACAACAGGGGCGCCCTTAATTCACCCCTCCACTTT; CDR3: CASSYNRGALNSPLHF; size: few; V: TRBV6-6; D: TRBD1; J: TRBJ1-6
DNA: TGTGCCAGCAGCCAAGCGCACAGGGGAAGCAATCAGCCCCAGCATTTT; CDR3: CASSQAHRGSNQPQHF; size: few; V: TRBV3-1; D: TRBD1; J: TRBJ1-5
DNA: TGTGCCAGCGGACCTCCTTCGGACAGGGCTGGGGCCAACGTCCTGACTTTC; CDR3: CASGPPSDRAGANVLTF; size: NA; V: TRBV7-9; D: TRBD1; J: TRBJ2-6
DNA: TGTGCTAGTAGTTTCCAGACTAGCGGGGCAGATACGCAGTATTTT; CDR3: CASSFQTSGADTQYF; size: NA; V: TRBV12-5; D: TRBD2; J: TRBJ2-3
DNA: TGTGCCAGTACCGCAGGGGGAAGTGTCGGCTATGGCTACACCTTC; CDR3: CASTAGGSVGYGYTF; size: few; V: TRBV19; D: TRBD1; J: TRBJ1-2
DNA: TGTGTCTCCTCAGAGGACGGGGAGCTGTTTTTT; CDR3: CVSSEDGELFF; size: NA; V: TRBV10-3; D: NA; J: TRBJ2-2
DNA: TGTGCCAGCAGCTTAGGGGTCGGACCATCCTACAATGAGCAGTTCTTC; CDR3: CASSLGVGPSYNEQFF; size: NA; V: TRBV7-9; D: NA; J: TRBJ2-1
DNA: TGTGCCAGCAGCTTAGACCAAGCGGGGGGGGGTCACAATGAGCAGTTCTTC; CDR3: CASSLDQAGGGHNEQFF; size: few; V: TRBV7-6; D: TRBD2; J: TRBJ2-1
DNA: TGTGCCAGCAGCTACCCTGGGGGGCAAGATACGCAGTATTTT; CDR3: CASSYPGGQDTQYF; size: few; V: TRBV7-6; D: NA; J: TRBJ2-3
DNA: TGCGCCAGCAGCCAAGGTGCCGGGGGGCGCCCCTATGGCTACACCTTC; CDR3: CASSQGAGGRPYGYTF; size: few; V: TRBV4-3; D: NA; J: TRBJ1-2
DNA: TGTGCCAGTAGTATAGCCTCAGGGGAAGCTTTCTTT; CDR3: CASSIASGEAFF; size: few; V: TRBV19; D: NA; J: TRBJ1-1
DNA: TGTGCCAGCAGGTTTAGGGGCGTGAGGGGGGGGTTCTACAATGAGCAGTTCTTC; CDR3: CASRFRGVRGGFYNEQFF; size: few; V: TRBV6-5; D: NA; J: TRBJ2-1
DNA: TGTGCCAGCAGACCTACAGGGGCGCATGGGGCCAACGTCCTGACTTTC; CDR3: CASRPTGAHGANVLTF; size: NA; V: TRBV7-9; D: TRBD1; J: TRBJ2-6
DNA: TGTGCCATCAGTGACCGGGACAGCCTGAACACTGAAGCTTTCTTT; CDR3: CAISDRDSLNTEAFF; size: many; V: TRBV10-3; D: TRBD1; J: TRBJ1-1
DNA: TGTGCCAGCAGCTTAGCGGAGGGGAGGGGGCCCCCTCCTAACTATGGCTACACCTTC; CDR3: CASSLAEGRGPPPNYGYTF; size: many; V: TRBV7-6; D: TRBD1; J: TRBJ1-2
DNA: TGTGCCGGGGAGGAGAACACCGGGGAGCTGTTTTTT; CDR3: CAGEENTGELFF; size: few; V: TRBV7-6; D: NA; J: TRBJ2-2
DNA: TGCGCCAGCAGCCAAGGAGGCCTCTCTAGCACAGATACGCAGTATTTT; CDR3: CASSQGGLSSTDTQYF; size: NA; V: TRBV4-1; D: NA; J: TRBJ2-3
DNA: TGTGCCAGCAGTTCGGGCGGGACTGTGGGCTACACCTTC; CDR3: CASSSGGTVGYTF; size: NA; V: TRBV6-2/TRBV6-3; D: NA; J: TRBJ1-2
DNA: TGTGCCAGCAGTCGGATGTTGGAGACCCAGTACTTC; CDR3: CASSRMLETQYF; size: NA; V: TRBV14; D: NA; J: TRBJ2-5
DNA: TGTGCCAGCAGTATCCGGGGGGGCCGGGAGACCCAGTACTTC; CDR3: CASSIRGGRETQYF; size: NA; V: TRBV6-2/TRBV6-3; D: TRBD2; J: TRBJ2-5
DNA: TGTGCCAGCAGCTTATATGGGGCCCACATGAACACTGAAGCTTTCTTT; CDR3: CASSLYGAHMNTEAFF; size: NA; V: TRBV7-3; D: NA; J: TRBJ1-1